This TCR beta chain was found in a study of radiation and T cells in renal cell carcinoma. TCRdb keeps only in-frame clones here, not all; method: immunoSEQ multiplex PCR. Of tens of thousands of clones in the sample, 81% are singletons; the top ten hold roughly 30%. Overall study results and limits: Top tumor clonotypes rose in blood 2 weeks post-radiation, then contracted.

CDR1 SGHVS and CDR2 FNYEAQ come from the germline V gene. With V trimmed by 5 bases and J by 5 bases, 10 bases remained unmatched. CDR3 length: 16 amino acids. Time point described: blood 4 weeks post-SBRT, at nephrectomy. Treatment defined: 15 Gy SBRT to primary tumor, nephrectomy 4 weeks later. After SBRT, blood was collected at 2 and 4 weeks, plus baseline. This renal cell carcinoma was of the clear cell type. Concerning this clone: Its antigen is not identified.

Here the sequenced sample was blood, taken from a patient whose treatment included radiotherapy and nephrectomy. This TCR was recovered from a man aged 55 to 70 with renal cell carcinoma. The rearrangement links TRBV7-6 to TRBJ2-7, with 12 bases that match TRBD2. DNA for the CDR3: TGTGCCAGCAGCAAAACGACTAGCGGGAGTCGGAACGAGCAGTACTTC. It encodes CASSKTTSGSRNEQYF. Using reference TRBV7-6 and TRBJ2-7 for the parts outside the CDR3, the full variable domain is GAGVSQSPRYKVTKRGQDVALRCDPISGHVSLYWYRQALGQGPEFLTYFNYEAQQDKSGLPNDRFSAERPEGSISTLTIQRTEQRDSAMYRCASSKTTSGSRNEQYFGPGTRLTVT.